This T cell receptor (beta chain) was observed in a study of technical replicates of blood from a few donors. V lost 3 bases to trimming and J lost 2 bases; unmatched junction nucleotides: 10. CDR1 SGHVS and CDR2 FNYEAQ come from the germline V gene. The CDR3 runs 17 residues. Method: immunoSEQ multiplex PCR; TCRdb's copy keeps in-frame clones and lacks some. The sample shows around 60,000 clones, approximately 92% of them seen only once. The source of this sequence is a human donor in good health. Some clones in this sample may be carry-over from other donors' samples. Sequencing was performed on PBMCs. The V and J genes are TRBV7-6 and TRBJ2-3; 8 bases align to TRBD2. As DNA, the CDR3 is TGTGCCAGCAGCTTTGGCGCTGTAGCGGGACACACAGATACGCAGTATTTT. Protein: CASSFGAVAGHTDTQYF.